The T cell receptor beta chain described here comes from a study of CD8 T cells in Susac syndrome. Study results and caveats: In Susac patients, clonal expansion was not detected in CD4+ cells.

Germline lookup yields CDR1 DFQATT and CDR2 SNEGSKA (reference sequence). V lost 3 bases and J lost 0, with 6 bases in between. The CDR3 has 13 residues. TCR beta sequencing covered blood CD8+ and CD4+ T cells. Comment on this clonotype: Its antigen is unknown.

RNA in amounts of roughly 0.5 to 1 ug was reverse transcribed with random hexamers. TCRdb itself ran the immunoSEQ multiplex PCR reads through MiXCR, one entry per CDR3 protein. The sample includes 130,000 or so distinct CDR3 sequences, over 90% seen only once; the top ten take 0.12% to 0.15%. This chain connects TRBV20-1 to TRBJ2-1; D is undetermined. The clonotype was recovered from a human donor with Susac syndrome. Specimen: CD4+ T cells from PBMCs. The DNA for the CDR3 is TGCAGTGCTAGGGAAAGCTCCTACAATGAGCAGTTCTTC. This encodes CSARESSYNEQFF.